This T cell receptor (beta chain) was sequenced in a study of CD8+ T cells in alopecia areata (dated by TCRdb to the late 2010s). Study-wide context: High-throughput TCRbeta sequencing was used to examine T cell clonal expansion in alopecia areata in both the C3H/HeJ mouse model and human patients. immunoSEQ multiplex PCR using 35 Vbeta forward primers and 13 Jbeta reverse primers was used to amplify TCRbeta CDR3 regions. In humans, TCRbeta sequencing was performed on scalp tissue and on sorted CD4+ and CD8+ peripheral blood T cells from healthy controls and from patients with patchy or totalis/universalis alopecia areata. RNA was extracted with the PAXgene miRNA kit for fixed scalp, the miRNeasy kit for PBMCs, and the RNeasy kit for mouse skin. Scalp clonality was compared across normal scalp (n=4), patchy alopecia areata scalp (n=8), and alopecia totalis/universalis scalp (n=8).

The germline V gene gives CDR1 as SGHRS and CDR2 as YFSETQ. The CDR3 measures 15 amino acids from cysteine to phenylalanine. Here the CDR3 DNA is all that survives: 45 bases in frame from base 1. The trim is 4 bases for V and 1 base for J, with a gap of 9 bases between the germline ends. This clone turned up a few times. No cognate antigen has been identified for it. Base qualities were left out, and no much larger clone turns up one base away. Library preparation was by the immunoSEQ multiplex PCR assay. For TCR sequencing, RNA was extracted from every sample and reverse transcribed into cDNA to serve as template. SuperScript III was used for first-strand cDNA synthesis, primed with a 2:1 mix of oligo-dT and random hexamers. A synthetic immune receptor repertoire was used to measure amplification bias, and any remaining bias was corrected computationally. The original methods were these. Raw reads were preprocessed for error removal, and CDR3 was defined according to IMGT conventions as running from the conserved cysteine to phenylalanine. To get clonality, Shannon entropy was normalized by log2 of the number of productive unique TCRs and the result was subtracted from 1. Scalp TCRbeta sequences were cross-referenced with sorted blood CD4 and CD8 repertoires so that the CD4 or CD8 identity of scalp clones could be inferred. This is the immuneACCESS table as TCRdb keeps it, with only in-frame sequences that have V and J called. A part of the clones is gone; compared with another copy, unresolved V genes explain less than half, and the rest is unexplained. D and trimming were read from the DNA, whereas the V and J calls and clone size are those reported in that table. The sample contains more than 95,000 clones, 55% to 70% of them found a single time. Around 2.8% of the sample belongs to the ten largest clones.

Results and caveats for the whole study, not just this receptor: Compared with normal scalp, lesional scalp, particularly in alopecia totalis/universalis, had higher clonality and more expanded CD8+ clones, which suggests antigenic drive. Resident alphabeta T cells in normal human skin are also sequenced, complicating scalp TCR repertoire analysis, unlike mouse skin dominated by gammadelta T cells. TCR sequences shared between patients were less clear than in mice, possibly partly because of HLA diversity in the patient population.

After PBMCs were isolated by density centrifugation and stained for CD3, CD4 and CD8, a FACSAria was used to sort CD4+ and CD8+ T cells. Unaffected controls provided scalp biopsies and blood samples. Input material: CD4+ T cells sorted from blood. The receptor comes from a human donor in good health. The chain is made from TRBV5-1 and TRBJ2-6, and TRBD1 may be the D gene, going by 6 matching bases. The CDR3 reads as follows: CASSEGVSGANVLTF. The nucleotides read TGCGCCAGCAGCGAGGGGGTTTCTGGGGCCAACGTCCTGACTTTC.